The 23 T cell receptor beta chains below were found in one sample sequenced in a study of regulatory T cells in long-lasting Graves disease. Specified time point: newly diagnosed GD, antithyroid drugs for less than 3 months. The TCR library used RNA extracted from PBMCs. Arm-PCR with iRepertoire HTBI primers amplified the CDR3 regions for these TCR beta libraries. TCRdb reprocessed the multiplex PCR reads via MiXCR and lists one record per CDR3 protein. Among under 450,000 distinct CDR3 sequences listed, 15% to 20% were seen once. These sequences were also reported in another study, on T cells in Graves' hyperthyroidism and ophthalmopathy.

Sequences were derived from peripheral blood mononuclear cells (PBMCs), sampled at new diagnosis, from a patient treated with antithyroid drugs. The receptors stem from a woman in her late teens or twenties with Graves disease.

This clonotype turned up a few times. V gene TRBV9 combines with J gene TRBJ1-3; no reliable D call. In germline, CDR1 is SGDLS, CDR2 YYNGEE. Trimming shortened V by 4 bases and J by 4 bases, and 15 bases separated the two germline ends. CDR3 length equals 15 residues. The CDR3 region is CASSNSALDGNTIYF. In DNA, the CDR3 is TGTGCCAGCAGCAACAGCGCCCTTGACGGAAACACCATATATTTT.

This clonotype was counted at least ten times. The rearrangement links TRBV7-3 to TRBJ2-5, with TRBD2 matching over 9 bases. CDR1 and CDR2 (germline): SGHTA, FQGTGA. V was clipped by 5 bases and J by 7 bases; unmatched bases: 14. The CDR3 is made up of 16 amino acids. The CDR3 DNA reads as TGTGCCAGCAGCGACGGCGGGAGGGGGAGCCTTGGGACCCAGTACTTC. Protein product: CASSDGGRGSLGTQYF.

This clonotype was detected only a few times. The rearrangement links TRBV29-1 to TRBJ1-4; D unresolved. CDR1 and CDR2 from the germline V gene are SQVTM and ANQGSEA. The CDR3 has 12 amino acids. Trimming stripped 4 bases from V and 5 bases from J, with 8 bases between. CDR3 sequence (DNA): TGCAGCGTTGGTTTCGGGAATGAAAAACTGTTTTTT. Translating it yields CSVGFGNEKLFF.

A few counts support this clonotype. The V and J genes are TRBV5-1 and TRBJ2-1; 8 bases fit TRBD2. The CDR3 runs to 14 residues. After removal of 4 bases from V and 8 bases from J, the junction contained 8 bases not matched to a gene. The germline V gene encodes CDR1 SGHRS and CDR2 YFSETQ. CDR3 protein: CASSRGGGLDEQFF. The CDR3 DNA follows: TGCGCCAGCAGCCGCGGCGGGGGGCTCGATGAGCAGTTCTTC.

This clonotype was counted only a few times. V usage is TRBV28 and J usage is TRBJ2-7, with D maybe TRBD2 (6 bases). Germline values: CDR1 MDHEN, CDR2 SYDVKM. Trimming took 5 bases from V and 2 from J, leaving 16 bases between them. The CDR3 is made up of 15 amino acids. The CDR3 loop is CASSPGGGRTYEQYF. In nucleotides, the CDR3 is TGTGCCAGCAGTCCCGGGGGTGGACGGACCTACGAGCAGTACTTC.

The sample holds many counts of this clonotype. This sequence joins TRBV7-2 and TRBJ2-3; possibly TRBD1 or TRBD2 for D (5 bases each). Germline V lookup: CDR1 SGHTA, CDR2 FQGNSA. Trimming shortened V by 3 bases and J by 2 bases, and 12 bases separated the two germline ends. The CDR3 covers 15 residues. CDR3 in amino acids: CASSLGDYSTDTQYF. In DNA, the CDR3 is TGTGCCAGCAGCTTGGGGGATTACTCCACAGATACGCAGTATTTT.

This clonotype was counted many times. This rearrangement joins TRBV12-3 or TRBV12-4 to TRBJ2-3; D remains unclear. The CDR3 sequence is 12 residues long. The ends were cut back, 8 bases at V and 7 bases at J, with 13 bases in the middle. The DNA for the CDR3 is TGTGCCAGCGGCCGCCTCGAGTATACGCAGTATTTT. It encodes CASGRLEYTQYF.

This clonotype occurred a few times. The chain recombines TRBV30 with TRBJ2-7; D is possibly TRBD1 or TRBD2 (6 bases each). The CDR3 is 12 amino acids. The germline CDR1 and CDR2 sequences are GTSNPN and SVGIG (reference sequence). Trimming took off 2 bases at V and 4 bases at J, with 9 bases between the two ends. The CDR3 sequence is CAWSRGEYEQYF. The CDR3 bases are TGTGCCTGGAGTAGGGGGGAGTACGAGCAGTACTTC.

This clonotype was detected ten times or more. The genes are TRBV24-1 and TRBJ2-7; tentatively, D is TRBD1 (6 bases). The germline V gene encodes CDR1 KGHDR and CDR2 SFDVKD. V was trimmed by 3 bases and J by 6 bases, leaving 11 bases between them. The CDR3 has 13 residues. Here the CDR3 reads CATSDGSRGEQYF. Here the CDR3 DNA reads TGTGCCACCAGTGATGGTAGCAGGGGCGAGCAGTACTTC.

For this clonotype: An end of the junction does not agree with germline; a read error may underlie this. The chain uses TRBV27 and TRBJ2-1; D might be TRBD1 (6 bases). This CDR3 region has 18 residues. Germline CDR1 reads MNHEY; CDR2 reads SMNVEV (reference sequence). The CDR3 spells CASSLPPAGVRVYNERFF. CDR3 sequence (DNA): TGTGCCAGCAGTTTACCACCCGCAGGGGTTCGGGTCTACAATGAGCGGTTCTTC.

This clonotype was seen only a few times. This chain uses TRBV19 with TRBJ2-2; TRBD2 matches 8 bases. V dropped 7 bases and J dropped 1; count of bases not matched to a gene: 2. The CDR3 sequence is 14 residues long. Germline V gene sequence: CDR1 LNHDA, CDR2 SQIVND (reference sequence). DNA for the CDR3: TGTGCCAGTATAGCGGGAAGGAACACCGGGGAGCTGTTTTTT. Its protein product is CASIAGRNTGELFF.

This clonotype was counted ten times or more. V usage is TRBV28 and J usage is TRBJ2-2; 12 bases agree with TRBD2. Unmatched junction bases numbered 3, after V lost 3 bases and J lost 4 bases. Germline values: CDR1 MDHEN, CDR2 SYDVKM. This CDR3 contains 16 residues. The CDR3 DNA sequence: TGTGCCAGCAGTTTTACTAGCGGGAGGACCACCGGGGAGCTGTTTTTT. This codes for CASSFTSGRTTGELFF.

This clonotype was detected only a few times. The chain joins TRBV6-2 or TRBV6-3 to TRBJ1-4, with D hard to call. Germline lookup yields CDR1 MNHEY and CDR2 SVGEGT. The CDR3 runs to 12 residues. V was shortened by 5 bases and J by 8 bases, with 9 bases between the two germline ends. CDR3 sequence: CASSADGEKLFF. CDR3 nucleotides: TGTGCCAGCAGTGCCGACGGGGAAAAACTGTTTTTT.

Points on this clonotype: A much bigger clone sits one base away, suggesting this may be a read error. CDR3 loop: CASNEGGSLNEQFF. The DNA of the CDR3 is TGTGCCAGCAATGAAGGCGGGAGTCTGAATGAGCAGTTCTTC. The chain combines TRBV6-2 or TRBV6-3 with TRBJ2-1; 7 nucleotides match TRBD2. There are 14 residues in the CDR3. The J segment lost 7 bases and the V segment lost 7 bases, leaving 10 bases of the junction unmatched. CDR1 is MNHEY, CDR2 SVGEGT, per germline.

V gene TRBV10-3 combines with J gene TRBJ1-3; D is unresolved. Trimming took 7 bases from V and 1 from J, leaving 11 bases between them. This CDR3 is 14 amino acids long. Germline values: CDR1 ENHRY, CDR2 SYGVKD. The CDR3 protein is CAITPEASGNTIYF. CDR3 DNA: TGTGCCATCACCCCAGAGGCATCTGGAAACACCATATATTTT.

This clonotype was recorded at least ten times. The V call is TRBV2, the J call TRBJ2-7; TRBD1 is a possible D gene (6 bases). Germline V gene sequence: CDR1 SNHLY, CDR2 FYNNEI. This CDR3 region has 13 residues. V dropped 11 bases and J dropped 1 base, with 15 bases sitting between them. The CDR3: CAGGQLLSYEQYF. Written as DNA, the CDR3 is TGTGCCGGCGGACAGTTATTGTCCTACGAGCAGTACTTC.

The sample holds a few counts of this clonotype. This sequence joins TRBV29-1 and TRBJ1-4; maybe TRBD1 (5 bases). Trimming took off 1 base at V and 8 bases at J, with 11 bases between the two ends. The CDR3 loop spans 13 amino acids. From germline, CDR1 is SQVTM and CDR2 ANQGSEA. As DNA, the CDR3 is TGCAGCGTTGAAGGAGGGGCAGGCGAAAAACTGTTTTTT. It translates to CSVEGGAGEKLFF. Supplemented by reference TRBV29-1 and TRBJ1-4, the full variable domain reads SAVISQKPSRDICQRGTSLTIQCQVDSQVTMMFWYRQQPGQSLTLIATANQGSEATYESGFVIDKFPISRPNLTFSTLTVSNMSPEDSSIYLCSVEGGAGEKLFFGSGTQLSVL.

This clonotype was seen at least ten times. V is TRBV2 and J is TRBJ1-5; no clear D. This CDR3 region has 14 residues. CDR1 and CDR2 from the germline V gene are SNHLY and FYNNEI. With 5 bases removed from V and 4 bases from J, the gap between germline ends came to 12 bases. The CDR3 is CASSSRRGNQPQHF. CDR3 DNA: TGTGCCAGCAGTTCTAGACGGGGAAATCAGCCCCAGCATTTT.

This sequence joins TRBV4-2 and TRBJ2-2; 9 bases agree with TRBD1. V trimming: 0 bases; J trimming: 6 bases; junction bases outside the gene matches: 5. The CDR3 totals 16 residues. Germline CDR1 reads LGHNA; CDR2 reads YNFKEQ. The CDR3 protein is CASSQDGQGWPGELFF. The CDR3 bases are TGTGCCAGCAGCCAAGACGGACAGGGGTGGCCCGGGGAGCTGTTTTTT.

This clonotype was found many times. The genes are TRBV5-1 and TRBJ2-1; either TRBD1 or TRBD2 may supply D (7 bases each). The ends were cut back, 0 bases at V and 10 bases at J, with 11 bases in the middle. Germline loops: CDR1 SGHRS, CDR2 YFSETQ. CDR3 size: 13 residues. This CDR3 reads CASSLAQGGEQFF. CDR3 bases: TGCGCCAGCAGCTTGGCCCAGGGGGGGGAGCAGTTCTTC.

This clonotype showed up many times. The gene calls are TRBV20-1 and TRBJ2-7; 8 nucleotides align to TRBD2. Germline V lookup: CDR1 DFQATT, CDR2 SNEGSKA (reference sequence). The CDR3 runs 14 residues. Trimming took 2 bases from V and 4 from J; bases not matched to a gene: 7. CDR3 bases: TGCAGTGCTAGACCCCCGGGACTAGAGTACGAGCAGTACTTC. It codes for CSARPPGLEYEQYF.

This chain uses TRBV28 with TRBJ2-1, with a weak D call TRBD2 (6 bases). Looked up from germline, CDR1 is MDHEN and CDR2 is SYDVKM. The CDR3 is made up of 15 amino acids. With 6 bases removed from V and 0 bases from J, the gap between germline ends came to 12 bases. CDR3 in amino acids: CASRTDGSSYNEQFF. CDR3 sequence (DNA): TGTGCCAGCAGGACCGACGGGAGCTCCTACAATGAGCAGTTCTTC.

The rearrangement joins TRBV7-2 to TRBJ2-2, with 7 bases that match TRBD2. There are 15 residues in the CDR3. From germline, CDR1 is SGHTA and CDR2 FQGNSA. Losses at the gene ends were 1 base for V and 4 bases for J; bases not matched to a gene: 3. DNA of the CDR3: TGTGCCAGCAGCTTAGGCCTAGCGGTCACCGGGGAGCTGTTTTTT. Residues: CASSLGLAVTGELFF.